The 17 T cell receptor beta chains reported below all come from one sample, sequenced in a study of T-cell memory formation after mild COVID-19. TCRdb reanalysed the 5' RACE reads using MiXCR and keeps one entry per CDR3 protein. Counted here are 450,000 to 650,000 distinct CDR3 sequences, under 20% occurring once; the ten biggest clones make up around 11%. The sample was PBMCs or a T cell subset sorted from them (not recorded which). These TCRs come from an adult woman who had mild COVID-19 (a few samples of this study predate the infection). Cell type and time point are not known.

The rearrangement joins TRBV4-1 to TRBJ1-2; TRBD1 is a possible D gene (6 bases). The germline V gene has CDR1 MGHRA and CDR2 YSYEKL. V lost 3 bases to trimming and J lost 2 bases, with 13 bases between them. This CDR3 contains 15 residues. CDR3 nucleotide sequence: TGCGCCAGCAGCCAGAACCATGGACAGAACTATGGCTACACCTTC. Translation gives CASSQNHGQNYGYTF.

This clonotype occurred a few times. The CDR3 DNA follows: TGTGCCACCAGTGATGACCCCACTAGCGGGAGTGGAGATACGCAGTATTTT. This translates into CATSDDPTSGSGDTQYF. The chain links TRBV24-1 to TRBJ2-3; TRBD2 aligns across 11 bases. The junction had 9 bases not matched to a gene; V was cut back by 3 bases and J by 5 bases. Germline-derived CDR1 and CDR2 are KGHDR and SFDVKD. This CDR3 region has 17 residues.

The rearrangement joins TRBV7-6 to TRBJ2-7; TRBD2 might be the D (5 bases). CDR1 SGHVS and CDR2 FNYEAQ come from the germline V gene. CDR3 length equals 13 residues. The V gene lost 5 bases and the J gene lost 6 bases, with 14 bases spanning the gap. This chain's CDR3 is CASSTTPGTEQYF. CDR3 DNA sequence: TGTGCCAGCAGCACCACCCCGGGAACCGAGCAGTACTTC. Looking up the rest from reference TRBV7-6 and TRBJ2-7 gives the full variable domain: GAGVSQSPRYKVTKRGQDVALRCDPISGHVSLYWYRQALGQGPEFLTYFNYEAQQDKSGLPNDRFSAERPEGSISTLTIQRTEQRDSAMYRCASSTTPGTEQYFGPGTRLTVT.

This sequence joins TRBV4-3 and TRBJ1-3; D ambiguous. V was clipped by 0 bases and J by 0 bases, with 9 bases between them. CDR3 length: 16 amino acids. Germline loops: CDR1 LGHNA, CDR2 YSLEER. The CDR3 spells CASSQEYVHSGNTIYF. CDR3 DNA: TGCGCCAGCAGCCAAGAATACGTACACTCTGGAAACACCATATATTTT.

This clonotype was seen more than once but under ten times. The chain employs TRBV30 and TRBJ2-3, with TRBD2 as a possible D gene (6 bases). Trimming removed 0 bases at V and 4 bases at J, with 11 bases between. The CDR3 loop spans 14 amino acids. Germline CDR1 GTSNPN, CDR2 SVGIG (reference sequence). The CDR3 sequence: CAWSVGGTADTQYF. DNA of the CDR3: TGTGCCTGGAGTGTAGGCGGGACGGCAGATACGCAGTATTTT.

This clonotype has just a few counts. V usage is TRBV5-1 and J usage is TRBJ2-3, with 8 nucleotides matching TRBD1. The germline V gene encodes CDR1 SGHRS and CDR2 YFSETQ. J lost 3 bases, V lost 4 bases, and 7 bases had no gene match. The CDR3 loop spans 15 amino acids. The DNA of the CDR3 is TGCGCCAGCAGCGGTGGCGACAGGGGTACAGATACGCAGTATTTT. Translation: CASSGGDRGTDTQYF. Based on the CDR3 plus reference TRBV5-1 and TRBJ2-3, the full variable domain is KAGVTQTPRYLIKTRGQQVTLSCSPISGHRSVSWYQQTPGQGLQFLFEYFSETQRNKGNFPGRFSGRQFSNSRSEMNVSTLELGDSALYLCASSGGDRGTDTQYFGPGTRLTVL.

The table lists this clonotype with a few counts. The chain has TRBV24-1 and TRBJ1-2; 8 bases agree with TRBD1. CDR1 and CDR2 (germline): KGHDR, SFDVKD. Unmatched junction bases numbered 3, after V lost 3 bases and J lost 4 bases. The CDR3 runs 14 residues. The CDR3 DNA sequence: TGTGCCACCAGTGATCCCGGACAGGGCTATGGCTACACCTTC. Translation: CATSDPGQGYGYTF.

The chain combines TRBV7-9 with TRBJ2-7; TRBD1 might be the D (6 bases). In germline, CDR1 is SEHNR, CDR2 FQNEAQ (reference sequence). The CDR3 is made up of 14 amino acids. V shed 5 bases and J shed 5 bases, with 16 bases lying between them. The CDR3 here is CASSTSRGLDEQYF. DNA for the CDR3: TGTGCCAGCAGCACGAGCAGGGGTTTAGACGAGCAGTACTTC.

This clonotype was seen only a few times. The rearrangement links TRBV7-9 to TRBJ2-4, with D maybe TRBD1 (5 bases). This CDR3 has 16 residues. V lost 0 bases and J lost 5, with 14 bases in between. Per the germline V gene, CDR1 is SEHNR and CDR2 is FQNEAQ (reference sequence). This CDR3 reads CASSLALGRGENIQYF. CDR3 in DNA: TGTGCCAGCAGCTTAGCGCTTGGAAGGGGCGAAAACATTCAGTACTTC.

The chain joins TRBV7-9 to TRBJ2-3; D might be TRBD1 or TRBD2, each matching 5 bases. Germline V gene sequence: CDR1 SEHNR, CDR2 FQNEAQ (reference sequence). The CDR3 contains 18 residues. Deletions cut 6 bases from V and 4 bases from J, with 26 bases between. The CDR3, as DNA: TGTGCCAGCAGTCTTAGTATAATCCGGGACCCGAAGGCAGATACGCAGTATTTT. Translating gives CASSLSIIRDPKADTQYF.

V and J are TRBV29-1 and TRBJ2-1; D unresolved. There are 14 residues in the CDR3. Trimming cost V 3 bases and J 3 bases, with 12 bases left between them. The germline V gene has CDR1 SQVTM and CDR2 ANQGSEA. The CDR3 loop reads CSVDSSSGYNEQFF. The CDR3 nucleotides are TGCAGCGTTGACTCTTCCTCGGGCTACAATGAGCAGTTCTTC.

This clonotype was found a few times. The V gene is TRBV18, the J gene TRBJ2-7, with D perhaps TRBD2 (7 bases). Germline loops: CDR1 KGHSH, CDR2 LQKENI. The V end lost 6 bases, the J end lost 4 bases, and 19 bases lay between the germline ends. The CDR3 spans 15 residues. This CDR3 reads CASSPSTGGVYEQYF. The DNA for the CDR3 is TGTGCCAGCTCTCCCTCGACGGGGGGCGTTTACGAGCAGTACTTC. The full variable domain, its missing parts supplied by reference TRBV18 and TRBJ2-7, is NAGVMQNPRHLVRRRGQEARLRCSPMKGHSHVYWYRQLPEEGLKFMVYLQKENIIDESGMPKERFSAEFPKEGPSILRIQQVVRGDSAAYFCASSPSTGGVYEQYFGPGTRLTVT.

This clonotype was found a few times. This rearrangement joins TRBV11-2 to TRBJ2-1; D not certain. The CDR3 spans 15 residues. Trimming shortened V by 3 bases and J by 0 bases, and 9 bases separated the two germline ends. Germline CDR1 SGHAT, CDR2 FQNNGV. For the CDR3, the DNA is TGTGCCAGCAGCTTTTCTATAAGCTCCTACAATGAGCAGTTCTTC. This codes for CASSFSISSYNEQFF.

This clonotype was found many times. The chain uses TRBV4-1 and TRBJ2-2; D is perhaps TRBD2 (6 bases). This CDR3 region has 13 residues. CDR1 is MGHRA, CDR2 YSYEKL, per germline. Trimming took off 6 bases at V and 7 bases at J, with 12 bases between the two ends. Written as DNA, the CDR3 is TGCGCCAGCAGGGCCCCGGGAGTCGGGGAGCTGTTTTTT. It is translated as CASRAPGVGELFF.

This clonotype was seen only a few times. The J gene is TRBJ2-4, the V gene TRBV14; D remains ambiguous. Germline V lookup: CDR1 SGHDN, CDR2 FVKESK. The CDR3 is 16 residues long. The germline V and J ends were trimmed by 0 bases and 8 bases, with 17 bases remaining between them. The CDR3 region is CASSQDSSPVRDIQYF. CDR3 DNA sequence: TGTGCCAGCAGCCAAGATTCGAGCCCCGTACGGGACATTCAGTACTTC.

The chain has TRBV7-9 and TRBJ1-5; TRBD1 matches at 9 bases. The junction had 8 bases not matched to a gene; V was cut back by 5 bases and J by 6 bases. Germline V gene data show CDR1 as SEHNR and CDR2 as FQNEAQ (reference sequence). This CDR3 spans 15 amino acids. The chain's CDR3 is CASSTGTGLFQPQHF. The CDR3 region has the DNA TGTGCCAGCAGCACTGGGACAGGGTTATTTCAGCCCCAGCATTTT. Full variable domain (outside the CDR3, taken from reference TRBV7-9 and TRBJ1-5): DTGVSQNPRHKITKRGQNVTFRCDPISEHNRLYWYRQTLGQGPEFLTYFQNEAQLEKSRLLSDRFSAERPKGSFSTLEIQRTEQGDSAMYLCASSTGTGLFQPQHFGDGTRLSIL.

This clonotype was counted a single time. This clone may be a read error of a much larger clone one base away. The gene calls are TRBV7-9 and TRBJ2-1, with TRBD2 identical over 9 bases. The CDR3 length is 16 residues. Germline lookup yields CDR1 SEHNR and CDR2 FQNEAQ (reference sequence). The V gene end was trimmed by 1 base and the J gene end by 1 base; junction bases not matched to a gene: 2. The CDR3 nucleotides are TGTGCCAGCAGCTTAGGGAGCGGGGGGTCCTACAATGAGCAGTTCTTC. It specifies CASSLGSGGSYNEQFF.